This T cell receptor beta chain was identified in a study of blood T cell repertoires in COVID-19. Study at large: Whether acute or convalescent, the COVID-19 samples came from the United States, Italy and Spain.

Sequencing was performed with immunoSEQ multiplex PCR; in TCRdb, only in-frame clones are kept and a portion is missing. The sample has roughly 100,000 clones; around 90% are singletons. V was trimmed by 1 base and J by 3 bases, leaving 12 bases between them. CDR3 length equals 15 residues. CDR1 is SEHNR and CDR2 is FQNEAQ in the germline V gene (reference sequence). The source is a woman between 45 and 60 years old with COVID-19, enrolled during active disease. Sequenced material: peripheral blood. V is TRBV7-9 and J is TRBJ1-1; D perhaps matches TRBD1 (5 bases). The CDR3 nucleotides are TGTGCCAGCAGCTTAGTTGGGGCTACGGACACTGAAGCTTTCTTT. This encodes CASSLVGATDTEAFF.